Given below is one T cell receptor (beta chain) in context. Its antigen is unknown. This sample is drawn from a study of radiotherapy plus CTLA-4 blockade in lung cancer. The overall study: Among enrolled patients, less than 20% responded and less than 40% achieved disease control.

The repertoire was sequenced with immunoSEQ multiplex PCR; TCRdb's copy has only in-frame clones and lacks some. The sample comprises tens of thousands of clones, about 88% of which are singletons, and 16% rests with the top ten. General study points: Blood saw expansion of tumor-derived TCR clones after radiotherapy plus ipilimumab. Early blood T cell clone dynamics, with interferon-beta, were reported to best predict response.

CDR3 length equals 14 residues. The junction had 2 bases not matched to a gene; V was cut back by 5 bases and J by 0 bases. From germline, CDR1 is SEHNR and CDR2 FQNEAQ (reference sequence). The study treated chemo-refractory metastatic non-small-cell lung cancer patients with focal radiation plus ipilimumab CTLA-4 blockade. The receptor's source is a human donor with non-small cell lung cancer that progressed on radiotherapy plus ipilimumab. The chain combines TRBV7-9 with TRBJ1-1; 8 bases map to TRBD1. The sample was peripheral blood, taken from a patient treated with radiotherapy plus ipilimumab. CDR3: CASSPTGVNTEAFF. As DNA, the CDR3 is TGTGCCAGCAGCCCGACAGGGGTGAACACTGAAGCTTTCTTT.